This TCR beta chain was identified in a study of STAT5B mutations in CD4+ large granular lymphocyte leukemia. Study-wide results and caveats: TRBV06-family usage was enriched in top patient clones (8/27) versus controls (2/35).

Comments on this clone: What it binds is not known.

Some clones are missing from TCRdb's copy, which holds only in-frame ones; the method was immunoSEQ multiplex PCR. The table lists tens of thousands of clones, roughly 80% of them singletons. Trimming at V came to 3 bases and at J to 2 bases, leaving 8 bases not matched to a gene. This CDR3 spans 16 amino acids. Germline values: CDR1 LNHNV, CDR2 YYDKDF (reference sequence). This TCR derives from a human donor in good health. This sequence joins TRBV15 and TRBJ2-7; 9 bases align to TRBD2. Sequenced sample: CD4+ T cells from blood buffy coats. The CDR3 here is CATSSVPGLAPYEQYF. The CDR3 coding sequence is TGTGCCACCAGCAGCGTTCCGGGACTAGCTCCCTACGAGCAGTACTTC.